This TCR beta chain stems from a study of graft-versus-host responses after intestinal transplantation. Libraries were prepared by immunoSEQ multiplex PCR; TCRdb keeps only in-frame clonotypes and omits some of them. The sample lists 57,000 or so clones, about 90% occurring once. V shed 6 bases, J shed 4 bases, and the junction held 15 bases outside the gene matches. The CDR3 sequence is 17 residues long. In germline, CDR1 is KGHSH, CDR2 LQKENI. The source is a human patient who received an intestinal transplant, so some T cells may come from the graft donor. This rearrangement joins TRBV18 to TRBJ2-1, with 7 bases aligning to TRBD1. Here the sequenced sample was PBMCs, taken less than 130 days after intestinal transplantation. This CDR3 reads CASSRRRDSKEYNEQFF. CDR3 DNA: TGTGCCAGCTCCCGACGCCGGGACAGCAAGGAGTACAATGAGCAGTTCTTC.